Only a few counts were recorded for the clone carrying this TCR beta chain. The sample is drawn from a study of radiotherapy plus CTLA-4 blockade in lung cancer. The table came from immunoSEQ multiplex PCR; TCRdb's copy has only in-frame clones and leaves some out. Among 40,000 to 55,000 clones listed, 77% were seen once. The clonotype originates from a human donor with non-small cell lung cancer whose response to radiotherapy plus ipilimumab could not be evaluated. Sequencing used peripheral blood, obtained from a patient treated with radiotherapy plus ipilimumab.

CDR3 in amino acids: CASSSRAESNEKLFF. In DNA, the CDR3 is TGCGCCAGCAGCTCCCGAGCGGAGTCAAATGAAAAACTGTTTTTT. The chain combines TRBV5-1 with TRBJ1-4; D is unclear. Deletions cut 3 bases from V and 5 bases from J, with 14 bases between. Germline V lookup: CDR1 SGHRS, CDR2 YFSETQ. This CDR3 has 15 amino acids.